These 3 T cell receptor beta chains were all obtained from the same sample, sequenced in a study of shared clonotypes between healthy human individuals. The assay was immunoSEQ multiplex PCR, and TCRdb's table has in-frame clones only and misses some. This table has millions of clones, more than 85% appearing once. Naive CD8 cells lacked CD45RO, underwent positive selection for CCR7 and left out terminally differentiated effector memory CD45RA+ cells. The specimen was naive CD8+ T cells from PBMCs. The receptor source for this set is a man younger than 35 in good health. Some clones in this sample may be carry-over from other donors' samples.

The chain recombines TRBV28 with TRBJ2-3; D might be TRBD1 (5 bases). The CDR3 consists of 16 residues. The ends were cut back, 4 bases at V and 3 bases at J, with 17 bases in the middle. CDR1 is MDHEN, CDR2 SYDVKM, per germline. The CDR3 DNA sequence: TGTGCCAGCAGTTCCGTCAGGGAACTGGGGACAGATACGCAGTATTTT. Amino acids: CASSSVRELGTDTQYF. The full variable domain, its missing parts supplied by reference TRBV28 and TRBJ2-3, is DVKVTQSSRYLVKRTGEKVFLECVQDMDHENMFWYRQDPGLGLRLIYFSYDVKMKEKGDIPEGYSVSREKKERFSLILESASTNQTSMYLCASSSVRELGTDTQYFGPGTRLTVL.

J is TRBJ2-5 and V is TRBV4-1, with unresolved D. The germline V gene has CDR1 MGHRA and CDR2 YSYEKL. The CDR3 is 13 amino acids. Trimming removed 5 bases from V and 3 bases from J, with 10 bases in between. This CDR3 reads CASSALSKETQYF. CDR3 in DNA: TGCGCCAGCAGCGCACTATCAAAAGAGACCCAGTACTTC.

This sequence joins TRBV9 and TRBJ2-7; possibly TRBD2 for D (6 bases). CDR1 SGDLS and CDR2 YYNGEE come from the germline V gene. V was clipped by 2 bases and J by 2 bases, with 11 bases between them. There are 14 residues in the CDR3. This CDR3 is CASSVREEPYEQYF. DNA of the CDR3: TGTGCCAGCAGCGTCAGGGAGGAGCCCTACGAGCAGTACTTC.